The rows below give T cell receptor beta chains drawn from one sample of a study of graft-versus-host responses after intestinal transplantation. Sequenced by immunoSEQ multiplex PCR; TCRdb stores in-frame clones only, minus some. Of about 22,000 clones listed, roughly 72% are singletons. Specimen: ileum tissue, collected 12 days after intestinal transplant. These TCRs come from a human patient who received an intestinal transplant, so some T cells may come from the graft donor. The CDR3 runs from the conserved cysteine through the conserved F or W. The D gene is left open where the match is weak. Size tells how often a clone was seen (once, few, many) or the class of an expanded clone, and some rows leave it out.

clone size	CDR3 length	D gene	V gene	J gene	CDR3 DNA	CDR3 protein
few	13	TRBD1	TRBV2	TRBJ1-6	TGTGCCAGCAGCAGACAGGGAATTTCACCCCTCCACTTT	CASSRQGISPLHF
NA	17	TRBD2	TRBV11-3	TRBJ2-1	TGTGCCAGCAGCTTAGTGACGTATAGACTAGCGGACAATGAGCAGTTCTTC	CASSLVTYRLADNEQFF
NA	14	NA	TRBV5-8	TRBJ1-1	TGTGCCAGCAAGGATCCGGGTTTCAACACTGAAGCTTTCTTT	CASKDPGFNTEAFF
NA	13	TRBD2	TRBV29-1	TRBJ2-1	TGCACGGGGAGTCGAGCGGGGGGTGGTGAGCAGTTCTTC	CTGSRAGGGEQFF
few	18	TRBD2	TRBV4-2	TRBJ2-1	TGTGCCAGCAGCCAAACCCCGGGACTAGCGGGAGGGGGGAATGAGCAGTTCTTC	CASSQTPGLAGGGNEQFF
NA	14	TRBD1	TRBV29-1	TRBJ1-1	TGCAGCGTTGAAGGGGGACAGGGGCGAACTGAAGCTTTCTTT	CSVEGGQGRTEAFF
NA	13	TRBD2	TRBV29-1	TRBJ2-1	TGCAGCGTTGATGGGCCTAGCGGGAATGAGCAGTTCTTC	CSVDGPSGNEQFF
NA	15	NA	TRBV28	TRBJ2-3	TGTGCCAGCAGCCCCGGGACACTCTATACAGATACGCAGTATTTT	CASSPGTLYTDTQYF
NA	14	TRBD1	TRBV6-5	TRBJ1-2	TGTGCCAGCATTTGGACAGGGGGAAGCTATGGCTACACCTTC	CASIWTGGSYGYTF
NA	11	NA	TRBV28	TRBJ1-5	TGTGCCAGCAGTGAAACAGTACCCCAGCATTTT	CASSETVPQHF
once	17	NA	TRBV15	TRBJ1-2	TGTGCCACCAGCAGAGATCCCGCAGGGCCATTAAACTATGGCTACACCTTC	CATSRDPAGPLNYGYTF
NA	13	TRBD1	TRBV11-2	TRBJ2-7	TGTGCCAGCAGCTTAGGGACAGGGTACGAGCAGTACTTC	CASSLGTGYEQYF
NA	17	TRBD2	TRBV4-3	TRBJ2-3	TGCGCCAGCAGCCAAGGAGCTAGCGGGAGGCGGGGGGGTACGCAGTATTTT	CASSQGASGRRGGTQYF
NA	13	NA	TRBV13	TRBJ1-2	TGTGCCAGCAGTGACGGGACAAATGCCGGCTACACCTTC	CASSDGTNAGYTF
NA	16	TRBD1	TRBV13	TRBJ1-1	TGTGCCAGCAGCTTCGGCAGGGGGCCACCGAACACTGAAGCTTTCTTT	CASSFGRGPPNTEAFF
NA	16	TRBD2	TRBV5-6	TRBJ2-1	TGTGCCAGCATCCTAATGGGTCCTAGCGGGGGGGGTGAGCAGTTCTTC	CASILMGPSGGGEQFF
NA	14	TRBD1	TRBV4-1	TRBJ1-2	TGCGCCAGCAGCCTCGTCGGACAGGGGAATGGCTACACCTTC	CASSLVGQGNGYTF
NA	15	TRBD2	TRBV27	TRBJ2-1	TGTGCCAGCGGAATGCTAGCGGGAGAACCGGGTGAGCAGTTCTTC	CASGMLAGEPGEQFF
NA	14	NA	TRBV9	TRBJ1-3	TGTGCCAGCAGCGTAGCCCTTATCGGGGGCACCATATATTTT	CASSVALIGGTIYF
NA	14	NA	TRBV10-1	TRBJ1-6	TGCGCCAGCAGTGGGGGCCCTGGGGATTCACCCCTCCACTTT	CASSGGPGDSPLHF
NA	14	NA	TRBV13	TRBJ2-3	TGTGCCAGCAGCTCACGCGACGGGGGAGATACGCAGTATTTT	CASSSRDGGDTQYF
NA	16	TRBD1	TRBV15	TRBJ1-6	TGTGCCACCAGCAGAGATTTGGGACAGGTTAATTCACCCCTCCACTTT	CATSRDLGQVNSPLHF
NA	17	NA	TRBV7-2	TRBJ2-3	TGTGCCAGCATCTGGGGGTCGGGACTTCCTAGCACAGATACGCAGTATTTT	CASIWGSGLPSTDTQYF
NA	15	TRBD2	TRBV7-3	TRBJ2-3	TGTGCCAGCAGCCCTAGCGGGGGGCGAACAGATACGCAGTATTTT	CASSPSGGRTDTQYF
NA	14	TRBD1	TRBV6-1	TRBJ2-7	TGTGCCAGCAGACCGGGACAGGGGCCCTGGGAGCAGTACTTC	CASRPGQGPWEQYF
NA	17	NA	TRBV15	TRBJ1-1	TGTGCCACCAGCAGGCCTGGACAGTTGGAAGCGAGGACTGAAGCTTTCTTT	CATSRPGQLEARTEAFF
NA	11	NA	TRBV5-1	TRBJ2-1	TGCGCCAGCAGTACCTACAATGAGCAGTTCTTC	CASSTYNEQFF
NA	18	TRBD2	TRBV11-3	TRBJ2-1	TGTGCCAGCAGCTTAGATCTGGGGCTAGCGGGGGGGAACAATGAGCAGTTCTTC	CASSLDLGLAGGNNEQFF
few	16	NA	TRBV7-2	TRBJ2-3	TGTGCCAGCAGCCCGTGGGTGGGGGGAGCGACAGATACGCAGTATTTT	CASSPWVGGATDTQYF
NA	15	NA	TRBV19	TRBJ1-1	TGTGCCAGTAGTATAAGGACAAGGAGGGACACTGAAGCTTTCTTT	CASSIRTRRDTEAFF
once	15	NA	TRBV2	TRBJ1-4	TGTGCCAGCAGTGATGGCGCAGGGCGGGGTGAAAAACTGTTTTTT	CASSDGAGRGEKLFF
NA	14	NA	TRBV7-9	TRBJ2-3	TGTGCCAGCAGCTTAGTTGGAGGGCAAGATACGCAGTATTTT	CASSLVGGQDTQYF
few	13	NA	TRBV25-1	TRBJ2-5	TGTGCCAGCTCCTGGACTACACTAGAGACCCAGTACTTC	CASSWTTLETQYF
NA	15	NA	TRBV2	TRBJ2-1	TGTGCCAGCACCCTGGGACTGTCCTCCTACAATGAGCAGTTCTTC	CASTLGLSSYNEQFF
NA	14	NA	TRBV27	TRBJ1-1	TGTGCCAGCAGTTTACAGGGGTTGTACACTGAAGCTTTCTTT	CASSLQGLYTEAFF
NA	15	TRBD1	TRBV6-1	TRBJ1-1	TGTGCCAGCAGTTTACAGGGGCGCCCGAACACTGAAGCTTTCTTT	CASSLQGRPNTEAFF
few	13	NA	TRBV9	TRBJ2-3	TGTGCCAGCAGCCCCCCACGGGAAGATACGCAGTATTTT	CASSPPREDTQYF
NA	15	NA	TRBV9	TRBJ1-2	TGTGCCAGCAGCTCAGGAGCAGGGGCCCACTATGGCTACACCTTC	CASSSGAGAHYGYTF
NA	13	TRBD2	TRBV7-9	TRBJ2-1	TGTGCCAGCAGCTTGGGACTAGCGGGGGAGCAGTTCTTC	CASSLGLAGEQFF
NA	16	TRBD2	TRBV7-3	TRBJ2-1	TGTGCCAGCAGCCCCCAAGGGCGGGGGGGCTACAATGAGCAGTTCTTC	CASSPQGRGGYNEQFF